This TCR beta chain was found in a study of blood T cells in healthy people across ages (dated by TCRdb to between 2014 and 2017). In terms of the full investigation: Template switching captured roughly one uniquely barcoded TCR beta cDNA molecule per two T cells in model experiments. The study measured age-related changes in TCR beta repertoire diversity using deep sequencing normalized with unique cDNA molecular identifiers. The donors were divided into four age groups: young (average approximately 15 years), middle-aged (about 39), aged (about 60) and long-lived (roughly 88). Donors of different ages were randomly distributed across sequencing lanes to avoid experimental bias. Using the same blood draw, the study looked at two additional independent replicas of 1 million unique cDNA reads for two donors, one aged 18 to 30 and the other aged 80 or older. Overall study results and their limits: Bulk unsorted PBMC profiling prevented conclusive comparison of naive and antigen-experienced compartments. The percentage of naive T cells measured by flow cytometry correlated strongly with observed TCR beta diversity. Estimates of total diversity from one million sequenced T cells were regarded as lower bounds and underestimates. Observed TCR beta diversity per million T cells fell roughly linearly with age, and a significant reduction was already apparent by age roughly 40. Compared with the aged group, the long-lived group had more naive CD4+ T cells, fewer expanded clones and increased TCR diversity, a pattern suggesting age selection. Because the CMV infection status of the donors was unknown, age-related changes in expanded clonotypes may potentially have been confounded.

Library preparation was by 5' RACE. Sequencing instrument: Illumina HiSeq 2500. A second PCR of about 6 to 11 cycles was performed with a sample-barcoded 5' primer and a J-beta primer mix. A template-switch 5' adaptor carrying 12 random nucleotides introduced a unique molecular identifier onto each TCR beta cDNA molecule. Each sample yielded at least 3 million CDR3-containing paired-end reads. First-strand cDNA synthesis was performed from all RNA using the Mint cDNA synthesis kit, with priming by a TRBC-specific oligonucleotide. All cDNA was treated with uracil-DNA glycosylase and then went through a first 18-cycle PCR with the universal primers M1SS and BC2_uni_R. Under the source paper's analysis protocol: For normalization, 1 million high-quality reads were randomly selected from each sample, with every read carrying a distinct molecular identifier. Reads sharing molecular identifiers were discarded rather than binned into consensus sequences. CDR3 identification, clonotype clustering and error correction used MiTCR with a Q25 quality threshold and the strictest error-elimination algorithm. A nonparametric unseen species model using Euler transformation provided a lower-bound estimate of total TCR beta diversity. Clones were called with MiXCR by TCRdb after fastp trimmed the public reads at Q25, and only in-frame beta chains were retained. One record per CDR3 amino acid sequence lists the most common genes and DNA. TCRdb, rather than the study authors, made the V and J calls. Recorded for this sample are about 580,000 distinct CDR3 sequences; roughly 43% of them occurred a single time. The top ten clones comprise around 25% of the sample.

Of note for this clonotype: Its antigen specificity is not known. No much larger clone exists at a distance of one base, and base qualities are not known.

Taken from the germline V gene (reference sequence), the CDR1 and CDR2 loops are LGHDT and YNNKEL. V gives up 0 bases and J gives up 3 bases, and the segment between their germline ends measures 14 bases. Counted from cysteine to phenylalanine, this CDR3 has 16 amino acids. Only the CDR3 DNA is retained, 48 bases long and in frame from the first base. The donors were around 39 Caucasian individuals from Russia, aged about 6 to 95 years, who were systemically healthy. Approximately 9.3 milliliters of peripheral blood were collected from each donor into EDTA-treated Vacutainer tubes. Ficoll-Paque density-gradient centrifugation was used to isolate PBMCs, with at least 6 million obtained per sample. Total RNA, at least 6 micrograms per sample, was extracted from PBMCs with Trizol reagent. For every donor, flow cytometry on a PBMC aliquot measured the percentage of naive CD45RAhigh/CD27high T cells.

The V gene is TRBV3-1 and the J gene is TRBJ1-2, with no reliable assignment of the D segment. The TCR originated in a man older than 75 in good health. Sequenced material: blood. The DNA is TGTGCCAGCAGCCAAGATTTCCGGGCGACGCACTATGGCTACACCTTC. This yields the protein CASSQDFRATHYGYTF.